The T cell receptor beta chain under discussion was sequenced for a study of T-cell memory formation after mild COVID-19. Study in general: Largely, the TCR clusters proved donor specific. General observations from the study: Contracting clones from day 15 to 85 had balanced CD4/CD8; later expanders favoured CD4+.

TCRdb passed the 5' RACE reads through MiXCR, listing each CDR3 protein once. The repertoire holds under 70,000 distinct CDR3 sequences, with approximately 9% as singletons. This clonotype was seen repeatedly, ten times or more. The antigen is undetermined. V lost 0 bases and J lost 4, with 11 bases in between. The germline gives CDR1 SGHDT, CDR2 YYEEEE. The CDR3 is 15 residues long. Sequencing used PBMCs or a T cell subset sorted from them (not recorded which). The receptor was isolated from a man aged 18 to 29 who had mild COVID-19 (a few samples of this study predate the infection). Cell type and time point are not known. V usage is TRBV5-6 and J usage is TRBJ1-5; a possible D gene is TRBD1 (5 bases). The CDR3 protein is CASSLGPGVNQPQHF. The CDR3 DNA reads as TGTGCCAGCAGCTTGGGGCCGGGGGTTAATCAGCCCCAGCATTTT.